The clone carrying this TCR beta chain has a single count. The antigen remains undetermined. 60 Vbeta and 13 Jbeta primers were used in PCR. The repertoire was sequenced with immunoSEQ multiplex PCR; TCRdb's copy has only in-frame clones and lacks some. The data hold approximately 200,000 clones, with over 75% observed a single time. The record originates from a study of cytomegalovirus exposure and HLA in healthy donors. This CDR3 contains 14 residues. V lost 2 bases, J lost 15 bases, and 8 bases stayed unmatched. Germline loops: CDR1 WSHSY, CDR2 SAAADI. General study findings and limits: The CMV antigen specificity of a few CMV-associated chains was confirmed through in vitro analysis. The majority of TCR sequences were rare, yet some public TCRs appeared in many donors.

This receptor was identified in a boy aged 2-15 years in good health and CMV-seronegative. The chain has TRBV10-2 and TRBJ2-1; 12 bases are a match to TRBD2. Sequenced material: PBMCs. The DNA for the CDR3 is TGCGCCAGCAGTGAGCCCTCTAGCGGGGGGGTGGTGTTCTTC. Translating gives CASSEPSSGGVVFF.